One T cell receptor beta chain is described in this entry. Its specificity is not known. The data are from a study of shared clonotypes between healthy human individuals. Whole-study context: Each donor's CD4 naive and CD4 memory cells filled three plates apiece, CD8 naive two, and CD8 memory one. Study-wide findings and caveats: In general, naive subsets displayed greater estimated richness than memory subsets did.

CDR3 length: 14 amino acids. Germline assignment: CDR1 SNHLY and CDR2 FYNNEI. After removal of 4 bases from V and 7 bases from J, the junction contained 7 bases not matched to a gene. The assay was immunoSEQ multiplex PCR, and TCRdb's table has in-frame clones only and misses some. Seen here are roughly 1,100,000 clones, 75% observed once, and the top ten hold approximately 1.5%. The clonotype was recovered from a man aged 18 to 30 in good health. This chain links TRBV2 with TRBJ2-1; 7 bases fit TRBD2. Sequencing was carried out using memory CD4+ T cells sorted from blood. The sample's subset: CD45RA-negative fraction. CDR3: CASSALGLPNEQFF. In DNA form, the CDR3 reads TGTGCCAGCAGTGCACTGGGACTACCAAATGAGCAGTTCTTC. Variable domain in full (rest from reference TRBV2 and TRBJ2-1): EPEVTQTPSHQVTQMGQEVILRCVPISNHLYFYWYRQILGQKVEFLVSFYNNEISEKSEIFDDQFSVERPDGSNFTLKIRSTKLEDSAMYFCASSALGLPNEQFFGPGTRLTVL.